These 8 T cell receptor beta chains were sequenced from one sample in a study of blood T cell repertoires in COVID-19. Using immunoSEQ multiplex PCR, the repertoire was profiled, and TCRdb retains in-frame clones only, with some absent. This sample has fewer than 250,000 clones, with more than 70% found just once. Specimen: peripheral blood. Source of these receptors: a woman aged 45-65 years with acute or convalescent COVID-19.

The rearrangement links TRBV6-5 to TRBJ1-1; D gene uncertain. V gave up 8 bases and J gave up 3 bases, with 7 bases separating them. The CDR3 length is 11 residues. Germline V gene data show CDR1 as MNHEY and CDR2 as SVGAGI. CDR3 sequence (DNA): TGTGCCAGCCGCGGGGACACTGAAGCTTTCTTT. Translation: CASRGDTEAFF.

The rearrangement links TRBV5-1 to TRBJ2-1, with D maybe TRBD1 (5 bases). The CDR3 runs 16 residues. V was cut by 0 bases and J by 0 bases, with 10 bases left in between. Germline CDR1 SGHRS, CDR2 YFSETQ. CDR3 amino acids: CASSLGGGSSYNEQFF. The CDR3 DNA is TGCGCCAGCAGCTTGGGGGGCGGAAGCTCCTACAATGAGCAGTTCTTC. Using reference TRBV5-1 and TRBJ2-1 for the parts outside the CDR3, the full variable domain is KAGVTQTPRYLIKTRGQQVTLSCSPISGHRSVSWYQQTPGQGLQFLFEYFSETQRNKGNFPGRFSGRQFSNSRSEMNVSTLELGDSALYLCASSLGGGSSYNEQFFGPGTRLTVL.

Here the CDR3 reads CASSSLGRGNTGELFF. As DNA, the CDR3 is TGTGCCAGCAGTTCCCTCGGGAGGGGTAACACCGGGGAGCTGTTTTTT. V and J are TRBV6-6 and TRBJ2-2; 8 nucleotides agree with TRBD2. The V gene's germline CDR1 is MNHNY and CDR2 SVGAGI (reference sequence). Trimming took 4 bases from V and 2 from J; bases not matched to a gene: 6. This CDR3 has 16 residues.

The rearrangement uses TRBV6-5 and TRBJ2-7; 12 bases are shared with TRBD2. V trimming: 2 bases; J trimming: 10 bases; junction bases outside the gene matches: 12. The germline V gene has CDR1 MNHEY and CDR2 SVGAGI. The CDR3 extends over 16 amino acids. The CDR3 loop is CASSYRFSSGRAEQYF. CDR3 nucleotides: TGTGCCAGCAGTTACCGTTTCTCTAGCGGGAGGGCCGAACAGTACTTC.

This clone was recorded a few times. CDR3 sequence (DNA): TGCGCCAGCAAAACGGGGCGGGAGTGGAACACAGATACGCAGTATTTT. As protein: CASKTGREWNTDTQYF. The chain has TRBV5-1 and TRBJ2-3; 7 bases are shared with TRBD2. CDR3 size: 16 residues. V gave up 6 bases and J gave up 2 bases; unmatched junction bases: 12. Germline CDR1 is SGHRS and CDR2 is YFSETQ.

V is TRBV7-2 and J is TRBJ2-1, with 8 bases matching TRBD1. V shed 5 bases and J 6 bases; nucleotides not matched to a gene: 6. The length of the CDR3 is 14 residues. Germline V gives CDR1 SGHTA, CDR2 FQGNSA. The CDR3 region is CASSPDRAANEQFF. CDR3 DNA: TGTGCCAGCAGCCCGGACAGGGCGGCCAATGAGCAGTTCTTC.

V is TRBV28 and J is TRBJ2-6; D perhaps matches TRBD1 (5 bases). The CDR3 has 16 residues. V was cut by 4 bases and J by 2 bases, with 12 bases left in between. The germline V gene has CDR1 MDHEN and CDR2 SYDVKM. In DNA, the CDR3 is TGTGCCAGCAGTTCGTTTCAGGGCGCTGGGGCCAACGTCCTGACTTTC. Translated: CASSSFQGAGANVLTF.

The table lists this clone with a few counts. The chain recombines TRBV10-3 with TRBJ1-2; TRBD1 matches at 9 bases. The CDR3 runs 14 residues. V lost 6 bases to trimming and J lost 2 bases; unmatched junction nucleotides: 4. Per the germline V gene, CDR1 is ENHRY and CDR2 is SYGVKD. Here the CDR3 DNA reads TGTGCCATCAGCCCGGGACAGGGAAACTATGGCTACACCTTC. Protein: CAISPGQGNYGYTF.